This T cell receptor (beta chain) was profiled in a study of T cell responses to AZD1222 COVID-19 vaccine (dated by TCRdb to the early 2020s). Some background on the complete study: A total of 230 to 250 trial participants underwent TCR sequencing, of whom 207 received two doses of AZD1222 and about 25 received two doses of the MenACWY control vaccine. Enrollment into the trials was organized by age into subgroups of 18-55, 56-69 and 70-plus years, and those subgroups contained approximately 150, 30 and 60 TCR-sequenced participants, respectively.

Note on this clone: The antigen it binds to is not known. The sample holds no much larger clone one base away, and base qualities are not on file.

Summary of the overall study and its limitations: After two AZD1222 doses, spike-specific TCR breadth and depth were significantly higher than at day 0 and than in MenACWY recipients. Because no samples from the day 14 peak response were available, repertoires could be characterized only after the peak T cell response. CD4 TCRs associated with the vaccine covered the entire spike protein, and the dominant responses were in regions 160-218 and 743-854. The 56-69-year group was small, and its depth increase did not reach significance, likely because of low power. Participants were mostly white British, with more females than males. The authors suggested clonal diversity may have been underestimated. Conclusions about previously exposed vaccinees were limited because only six AZD1222 recipients were SARS-CoV-2 seropositive at baseline. Nearly half of unique spike-specific TCRs reportedly recognized epitopes outside regions mutated in the B.1.351 and B.1.1.7 variants.

The CDR3 regions of human TCRbeta chains were subjected to immunosequencing. Per the source publication's procedure: Repertoire TCRs were checked for matches against a reference library of SARS-CoV-2-specific TCRs that had been generated using the MIRA antigen-specificity platform. Breadth was defined as the fraction of unique TCRs that were SARS-CoV-2-associated, and depth was defined as the fraction of total T cells that were SARS-CoV-2-associated. Using the MIRA data, each spike-specific TCR was assigned both to the spike region to which the TCR was reactive and to a CD4 or CD8 class. Log10-transformed breadth and depth values were compared by one-way ANOVA with Sidak's multiple comparisons tests. TCRdb's version of the immuneACCESS table is confined to in-frame rearrangements and falls short of the full clone set. An unresolved V gene accounts for under half of the shortfall where checked; the remainder is of unknown origin. Clone size and V and J calls were adopted from that table, with D and trimming inferred from the DNA. The sample data list under 200,000 clones, and roughly 91% of these were observed just once. The ten biggest clones cover 25% to 30% of the sample.

Sample time point, as interpreted from the label and publication: about 28 days (+/-7) after the second vaccine dose. AZD1222 recipients whose second dose came at about 4 weeks and those whose second dose came at about 12 weeks were combined into one group, since spike-specific TCR depth and breadth did not differ between the two schedules. The vaccinee samples were drawn from two UK trials, COV001 and COV002, one of which was a single-blind randomized controlled phase 2/3 trial testing AZD1222 (ChAdOx1 nCoV-19) in healthy adults. Trial participant PBMC samples were collected at day 0 and day 28 after the second dose for TCRbeta chain sequencing. CDR1 and CDR2 are read off the germline V gene as SNHLY and FYNNEI. Cut back by 6 bases and 4 bases, the V and J ends lie 17 bases apart. From cysteine to phenylalanine, the CDR3 is 15 amino acids long. The entry retains the CDR3 DNA only, 45 bases that are in frame from base 1.

The receptor comes from an adult who received the AZD1222 COVID-19 vaccine. Rearrangement joined TRBV2 to TRBJ2-3, with a weak D call of TRBD2 (5 bases match). The sample here was peripheral blood, taken 28 days after the second AZD1222 dose. The bases read TGTGCCAGCAGCTCTATCGAGGGAGCGCCAGATACGCAGTATTTT. This sequence encodes CASSSIEGAPDTQYF.